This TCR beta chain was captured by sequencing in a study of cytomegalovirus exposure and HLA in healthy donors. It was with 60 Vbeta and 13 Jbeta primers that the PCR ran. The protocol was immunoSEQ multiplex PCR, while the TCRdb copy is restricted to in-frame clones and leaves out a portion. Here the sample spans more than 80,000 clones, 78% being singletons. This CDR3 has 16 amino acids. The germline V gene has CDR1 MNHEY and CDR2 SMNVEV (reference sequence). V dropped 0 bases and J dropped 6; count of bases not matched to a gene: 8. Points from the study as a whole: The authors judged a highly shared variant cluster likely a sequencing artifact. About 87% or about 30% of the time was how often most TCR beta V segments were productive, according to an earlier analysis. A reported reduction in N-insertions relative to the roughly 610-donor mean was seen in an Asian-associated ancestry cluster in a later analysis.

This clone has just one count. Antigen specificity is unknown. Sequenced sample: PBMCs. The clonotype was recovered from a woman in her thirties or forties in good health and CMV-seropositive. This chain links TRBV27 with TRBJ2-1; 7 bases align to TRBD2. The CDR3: CASSLSVGGSSNEQFF. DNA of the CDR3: TGTGCCAGCAGTTTATCCGTGGGGGGGAGTAGCAATGAGCAGTTCTTC.